Below, 16 T cell receptor beta chains from the same sample are listed, as sequenced in a study of cytomegalovirus exposure and HLA in healthy donors. Assay: immunoSEQ multiplex PCR; the TCRdb copy retains only in-frame clones and omits some. The data contain approximately 240,000 clones, about 93% of them singletons. Sequenced material: PBMCs. These receptors originate from a woman aged 18-30 years in good health and CMV-seronegative.

V and J are TRBV28 and TRBJ2-1; tentative D call: TRBD1 (7 bases). The CDR3 is 11 amino acids. CDR1 and CDR2 (germline): MDHEN, SYDVKM. Trimming left V 10 bases short and J 10 bases short, with 14 bases between. The chain's CDR3 is CAIHRGGEQFF. DNA for the CDR3: TGTGCCATCCACAGGGGAGGAGAGCAGTTCTTC.

This chain uses TRBV6-1 with TRBJ2-2; 8 bases map to TRBD1. The CDR3 has 14 amino acids. The ends lost 9 bases at V and 1 base at J; junction bases unmatched: 4. The V gene's germline CDR1 is MNHNS and CDR2 SASEGT. The CDR3 nucleotides read TGTGCCAGTGGACAGGGTGTGAACACCGGGGAGCTGTTTTTT. This codes for CASGQGVNTGELFF.

This sequence joins TRBV6-1 and TRBJ1-1; tentative D call: TRBD1 (5 bases). Trimming cost V 4 bases and J 6 bases, with 15 bases left between them. CDR1 and CDR2 (germline): MNHNS, SASEGT. This CDR3 has 14 amino acids. The CDR3 region is CASSAMTATSEAFF. CDR3 DNA sequence: TGTGCCAGCAGTGCGATGACAGCTACATCTGAAGCTTTCTTT.

The chain is built from TRBV9 and TRBJ2-1; D ambiguous. Germline CDR1 reads SGDLS; CDR2 reads YYNGEE. CDR3 length equals 16 residues. The V gene lost 4 bases and the J gene lost 1 base, with 15 bases spanning the gap. This CDR3 reads CASSPMAVRSYNEQFF. CDR3 nucleotide sequence: TGTGCCAGCAGCCCGATGGCAGTGAGGTCCTACAATGAGCAGTTCTTC.

The V call is TRBV30, the J call TRBJ1-2; D is possibly TRBD1 (5 bases). The CDR3 totals 14 residues. The germline CDR1 and CDR2 sequences are GTSNPN and SVGIG (reference sequence). Trimming stripped 4 bases from V and 2 bases from J, with 14 bases between. CDR3 nucleotides: TGTGCCTGGATTGGATGGGGCGCGAACTATGGCTACACCTTC. It codes for CAWIGWGANYGYTF.

The V call is TRBV11-3, the J call TRBJ2-7; tentative D call: TRBD2 (7 bases). Germline assignment: CDR1 SGHNT and CDR2 YENEEA. V lost 5 bases and J 4 bases, leaving 21 bases between the germline ends. The CDR3 covers 16 residues. In DNA form, the CDR3 reads TGTGCCAGCAGCACCCTCCCTTGTGGGGGGGCGTACGAGCAGTACTTC. Amino acid sequence: CASSTLPCGGAYEQYF.

The chain recombines TRBV5-1 with TRBJ1-3; TRBD1 matches 7 bases. The CDR3 covers 16 residues. Looked up from germline, CDR1 is SGHRS and CDR2 is YFSETQ. Trimming at V came to 4 bases and at J to 3 bases, leaving 10 bases not matched to a gene. The CDR3 bases are TGCGCCAGCAGCCCATCCCCGACAGGGTATGGAAACACCATATATTTT. This encodes CASSPSPTGYGNTIYF. The variable domain in full, completed from reference TRBV5-1 and TRBJ1-3, reads KAGVTQTPRYLIKTRGQQVTLSCSPISGHRSVSWYQQTPGQGLQFLFEYFSETQRNKGNFPGRFSGRQFSNSRSEMNVSTLELGDSALYLCASSPSPTGYGNTIYFGEGSWLTVV.

This sequence joins TRBV2 and TRBJ2-5; D is perhaps TRBD1 (6 bases). Germline CDR1 SNHLY, CDR2 FYNNEI. CDR3 length: 13 amino acids. Trimming left V 9 bases short and J 2 bases short, with 13 bases between. The DNA of the CDR3 is TGTGCCAGATCCAGGGGTCGGCAAGAGACCCAGTACTTC. It codes for CARSRGRQETQYF.

This sequence joins TRBV6-6 and TRBJ1-5; tentative D call: TRBD1 (5 bases). Per germline, CDR1 MNHNY and CDR2 SVGAGI (reference sequence). The CDR3 is 16 residues long. V lost 0 bases and J lost 3, with 12 bases in between. The CDR3 nucleotides are TGTGCCAGCAGTTACTCCGGCCAGGGTCCCAATCAGCCCCAGCATTTT. Protein sequence: CASSYSGQGPNQPQHF.

About this clone itself: One end of the junction is discordant with germline, which a read error may explain. The chain combines TRBV5-1 with TRBJ2-7; D is possibly TRBD1 (6 bases). This CDR3 has 13 amino acids. From germline, CDR1 is SGHRS and CDR2 YFSETQ. The CDR3 loop reads CASTLDTGTVQYF. CDR3 sequence (DNA): TGCGCCAGCACCTTGGATACAGGGACCGTCCAGTACTTC.

The genes are TRBV11-2 and TRBJ1-4, with 7 bases matching TRBD1. The V segment lost 5 bases and the J segment 8 bases; nucleotides outside the gene matches: 11. Looked up from germline, CDR1 is SGHAT and CDR2 is FQNNGV. This CDR3 is 15 amino acids long. The CDR3 loop is CASSPTGQKTEKLFF. In DNA, the CDR3 is TGTGCCAGCAGCCCAACGGGACAGAAGACCGAAAAACTGTTTTTT.

This clone was detected only once. The chain is built from TRBV10-1 and TRBJ2-1; 12 bases map to TRBD2. This CDR3 contains 14 residues. CDR1 and CDR2 (germline): WNHNN, SYGVQD (reference sequence). V lost 4 bases and J lost 9; bases outside the gene matches: 4. The CDR3 DNA follows: TGCGCCAGCAGTGGACTAGCGGGAGTAGGTGAGCAGTTCTTC. This gives the protein CASSGLAGVGEQFF.

The chain recombines TRBV5-1 with TRBJ1-6; D unclear. This CDR3 spans 13 amino acids. Trimming took 0 bases from V and 10 from J, leaving 8 bases between them. Looked up from germline, CDR1 is SGHRS and CDR2 is YFSETQ. The CDR3 here is CASSLEIRSPLHF. The DNA for the CDR3 is TGCGCCAGCAGCTTGGAGATCAGGTCACCCCTCCACTTT.

The chain combines TRBV6-1 with TRBJ1-5; no reliable D call. Germline V gives CDR1 MNHNS, CDR2 SASEGT. Trimming removed 1 base at V and 6 bases at J, with 13 bases between. CDR3 length: 15 amino acids. Written as DNA, the CDR3 is TGTGCCAGCAGTGAAGTGAGGGTTGAGAGTCAGCCCCAGCATTTT. Translating gives CASSEVRVESQPQHF.

V usage is TRBV10-1 and J usage is TRBJ1-1; unclear D gene. This CDR3 contains 11 residues. V lost 2 bases and J 7 bases, leaving 5 bases between the germline ends. Germline V gives CDR1 WNHNN, CDR2 SYGVQD (reference sequence). The CDR3 DNA reads TGCGCCAGCAGTGAGGCGAATGAAGCTTTCTTT. It codes for CASSEANEAFF.

The chain has TRBV2 and TRBJ1-2; 9 bases align to TRBD1. V dropped 4 bases and J dropped 2; count of bases not matched to a gene: 11. There are 17 residues in the CDR3. Germline-derived CDR1 and CDR2 are SNHLY and FYNNEI. The CDR3 here is CASSGRGQGSSNYGYTF. CDR3 DNA sequence: TGTGCCAGCAGTGGAAGGGGACAGGGTAGTTCCAACTATGGCTACACCTTC.